A single sample is the source of the 17 T cell receptor beta chains below, sequenced in a study of CD8+CD57+ T cells in acquired aplastic anemia. The template used for profiling TCR beta VDJ and CDR3 was genomic DNA. TCRdb processed the reads anew with MiXCR; each CDR3 protein has one entry. This sample has around 180,000 distinct CDR3 sequences, with about three fifths found just once. Sequenced: sorted CD4+, CD8+, or CD8+CD57+ T cells (not recorded which) from PBMCs. The receptor source for this set is a human donor in good health.

Of note for this clonotype: The junction differs from germline at one of its ends, possibly a read error. Written as DNA, the CDR3 is TGTGACACCAGCAGAGAGTATGAGCAGTTCTTC. This codes for CDTSREYEQFF. This chain links TRBV15 with TRBJ2-1, with D unclear. The CDR3 covers 11 residues. Germline-derived CDR1 and CDR2 are LNHNV and YYDKDF (reference sequence).

The V gene is TRBV5-1, the J gene TRBJ2-7; 12 bases are shared with TRBD2. The ends lost 4 bases at V and 5 bases at J; junction bases unmatched: 13. CDR1 is SGHRS, CDR2 YFSETQ, per germline. The CDR3 covers 17 residues. The CDR3 bases are TGCGCCAGCAGCCCTGGACTAGCGGGATTTATCACCCACGAGCAGTACTTC. This translates into CASSPGLAGFITHEQYF.

The chain recombines TRBV25-1 with TRBJ1-1; D gene ambiguous. There are 13 residues in the CDR3. V was trimmed by 1 base and J by 1 base, leaving 4 bases between them. The germline CDR1 and CDR2 sequences are MGHDK and SYGVNS. The CDR3 DNA reads TGTGCCAGCAGTGAATCTGGGAACACTGAAGCTTTCTTT. Its protein is CASSESGNTEAFF.

The chain uses TRBV29-1 and TRBJ2-1, with D maybe TRBD2 (6 bases). Trimming removed 5 bases from V and 3 bases from J, with 14 bases in between. Germline CDR1 and CDR2: SQVTM and ANQGSEA. CDR3 length: 14 amino acids. This CDR3 reads CSVLIQGGYNEQFF. CDR3 coding DNA: TGCAGCGTTCTCATTCAGGGAGGCTACAATGAGCAGTTCTTC.

This clonotype was counted only a few times. This CDR3 reads CSVEGQSHYEQYF. The CDR3 region has the DNA TGCAGCGTTGAAGGACAATCCCATTACGAGCAGTACTTC. The chain uses TRBV29-1 and TRBJ2-7; D uncertain. V lost 1 base, J lost 4 bases, and 11 bases lay in between. The CDR3 runs to 13 residues. The germline CDR1 and CDR2 sequences are SQVTM and ANQGSEA.

This sequence joins TRBV2 and TRBJ1-6; D not certain. This CDR3 has 13 amino acids. V lost 7 bases and J 12 bases, leaving 16 bases between the germline ends. Germline CDR1 is SNHLY and CDR2 is FYNNEI. The DNA for the CDR3 is TGTGCCAGCACCGAGGGAAATAAGTTACCCCTCCACTTT. Its protein product is CASTEGNKLPLHF.

The V and J genes are TRBV5-1 and TRBJ2-3; D is unclear. Trimming removed 0 bases at V and 4 bases at J, with 3 bases between. The V gene's germline CDR1 is SGHRS and CDR2 YFSETQ. The CDR3 is 12 residues long. The CDR3 coding sequence is TGCGCCAGCAGCTTGGATCCAGATACGCAGTATTTT. Residues: CASSLDPDTQYF.

The chain couples TRBV7-3 to TRBJ2-2; no definite D call. Deletions cut 4 bases from V and 5 bases from J, with 17 bases between. This CDR3 is built from 16 residues. Germline-derived CDR1 and CDR2 are SGHTA and FQGTGA. The CDR3 coding sequence is TGTGCCAGCAGCTCCACATCCCAGCCGAGGACCGGGGAGCTGTTTTTT. Translation gives CASSSTSQPRTGELFF.

This chain connects TRBV11-3 to TRBJ2-3, with D maybe TRBD1 (6 bases). Germline CDR1 SGHNT, CDR2 YENEEA. Deletions cut 0 bases from V and 4 bases from J, with 14 bases between. The CDR3 totals 16 residues. The CDR3 DNA reads TGTGCCAGCAGCTTAGAGGCAGGGGTTGGCGCAGATACGCAGTATTTT. This codes for CASSLEAGVGADTQYF. Complete variable domain (other parts from reference TRBV11-3 and TRBJ2-3): EAGVVQSPRYKIIEKKQPVAFWCNPISGHNTLYWYLQNLGQGPELLIRYENEEAVDDSQLPKDRFSAERLKGVDSTLKIQPAELGDSAVYLCASSLEAGVGADTQYFGPGTRLTVL.

The chain has TRBV2 and TRBJ1-2; possible D gene TRBD1, 6 bases. The length of the CDR3 is 16 residues. V lost 6 bases and J 3 bases, leaving 20 bases between the germline ends. CDR1 SNHLY and CDR2 FYNNEI come from the germline V gene. CDR3 protein: CASSTQGGVGYYGYTF. The DNA of the CDR3 is TGTGCCAGCAGCACACAGGGAGGAGTTGGTTACTATGGCTACACCTTC. The full variable domain, its missing parts supplied by reference TRBV2 and TRBJ1-2, is EPEVTQTPSHQVTQMGQEVILRCVPISNHLYFYWYRQILGQKVEFLVSFYNNEISEKSEIFDDQFSVERPDGSNFTLKIRSTKLEDSAMYFCASSTQGGVGYYGYTFGSGTRLTVV.

This clonotype was recorded many times. The V gene is TRBV5-5, the J gene TRBJ2-7; 10 bases line up with TRBD1. The junction had 3 bases not matched to a gene; V was cut back by 0 bases and J by 3 bases. Germline values: CDR1 SGHKS, CDR2 YYEKEE (reference sequence). This CDR3 is built from 15 residues. CDR3 in amino acids: CASSLGWDRGYEQYF. The CDR3 DNA reads TGTGCCAGCAGCTTGGGGTGGGACAGGGGCTACGAGCAGTACTTC.

The chain links TRBV20-1 to TRBJ2-3, with D possibly TRBD2 on 6 matching bases. The CDR3 is 12 amino acids. CDR1 is DFQATT, CDR2 SNEGSKA, per germline (reference sequence). V lost 8 bases, J lost 3 bases, and 12 bases lay in between. In nucleotides, the CDR3 is TGCAGTTCTCCCGCGGGAACAGATACGCAGTATTTT. Residues: CSSPAGTDTQYF.

This clonotype was detected many times. The rearrangement joins TRBV29-1 to TRBJ2-3; D unclear. Germline CDR1 and CDR2: SQVTM and ANQGSEA. V lost 1 base, J lost 6 bases, and 11 bases lay in between. This CDR3 has 13 residues. The CDR3: CSVEVQDLDTQYF. CDR3 bases: TGCAGCGTTGAAGTTCAAGATTTGGATACGCAGTATTTT.

This clonotype was recorded at least ten times. The J gene is TRBJ1-1, the V gene TRBV25-1; D is possibly TRBD1 (5 bases). CDR3 length equals 14 residues. CDR1 MGHDK and CDR2 SYGVNS come from the germline V gene. V was clipped by 3 bases and J by 0 bases, with 8 bases between them. The CDR3 nucleotides read TGTGCCAGCAGTGACGGGGGGGTGAACACTGAAGCTTTCTTT. Protein product: CASSDGGVNTEAFF.

The rearrangement uses TRBV7-9 and TRBJ2-7; 8 nucleotides line up with TRBD2. Germline values: CDR1 SEHNR, CDR2 FQNEAQ (reference sequence). V shed 6 bases and J 3 bases; nucleotides not matched to a gene: 4. The length of the CDR3 is 13 residues. CDR3 in amino acids: CASRHSGSYEQYF. DNA of the CDR3: TGTGCCAGCAGGCACAGCGGGAGCTACGAGCAGTACTTC.

V and J are TRBV2 and TRBJ1-5; 7 nucleotides line up with TRBD1. Unmatched junction bases numbered 8, after V lost 8 bases and J lost 4 bases. From germline, CDR1 is SNHLY and CDR2 FYNNEI. This CDR3 has 14 residues. DNA of the CDR3: TGTGCCAGCGTCATGTCAGGGGGGAATCAGCCCCAGCATTTT. Translated, it gives CASVMSGGNQPQHF. Variable domain in full (rest from reference TRBV2 and TRBJ1-5): EPEVTQTPSHQVTQMGQEVILRCVPISNHLYFYWYRQILGQKVEFLVSFYNNEISEKSEIFDDQFSVERPDGSNFTLKIRSTKLEDSAMYFCASVMSGGNQPQHFGDGTRLSIL.

The genes are TRBV14 and TRBJ2-3; D is undetermined. CDR1 is SGHDN and CDR2 is FVKESK in the germline V gene. Between the trimmed V and J ends, which lost 6 bases and 2 bases, there was a span of 6 bases. This CDR3 has 12 amino acids. The CDR3 bases are TGTGCCAGCAGTCCCTTCACAGATACGCAGTATTTT. It specifies CASSPFTDTQYF.